These 30 T cell receptor beta chains were sequenced from one sample in a study of cytomegalovirus exposure and HLA in healthy donors. Produced via immunoSEQ multiplex PCR; TCRdb's table is partial and in-frame only. Among some 270,000 clones listed, around 85% were seen once. The specimen was PBMCs. All receptors derive from a woman aged 18-30 years in good health and CMV-seronegative.

The chain joins TRBV5-8 to TRBJ1-1; 7 bases line up with TRBD1. CDR1 is SGHTS and CDR2 is YDEGEE in the germline V gene. This CDR3 contains 15 residues. The ends lost 5 bases at V and 5 bases at J; junction bases unmatched: 12. The DNA of the CDR3 is TGTGCCAGCAGTCCAACAGGGGTCGATCGGACTGAAGCTTTCTTT. This translates into CASSPTGVDRTEAFF.

The CDR3 region has the DNA TGTGCCAGTAGTATGGGACAGATGAACACTGAAGCTTTCTTT. It codes for CASSMGQMNTEAFF. The chain joins TRBV19 to TRBJ1-1; 7 positions match TRBD1. The CDR3 is made up of 14 amino acids. CDR1 and CDR2 from the germline V gene are LNHDA and SQIVND (reference sequence). V trimming: 3 bases; J trimming: 0 bases; junction bases outside the gene matches: 1.

This chain connects TRBV11-2 to TRBJ1-2, with TRBD1 identical over 8 bases. The CDR3 spans 12 residues. Per germline, CDR1 SGHAT and CDR2 FQNNGV. The junction had 5 bases not matched to a gene; V was cut back by 11 bases and J by 3 bases. CDR3 in amino acids: CASSGGDYGYTF. DNA of the CDR3: TGTGCCTCCTCAGGGGGCGACTATGGCTACACCTTC. Full variable domain (missing parts from reference TRBV11-2 and TRBJ1-2): EAGVAQSPRYKIIEKRQSVAFWCNPISGHATLYWYQQILGQGPKLLIQFQNNGVVDDSQLPKDRFSAERLKGVDSTLKIQPAKLEDSAVYLCASSGGDYGYTFGSGTRLTVV.

V gene TRBV27 combines with J gene TRBJ2-1; possible D gene TRBD2, 6 bases. The CDR3 is 15 residues long. Germline assignment: CDR1 MNHEY and CDR2 SMNVEV (reference sequence). Trimming stripped 8 bases from V and 4 bases from J, with 18 bases between. The chain's CDR3 is CASAPPRGGYNEQFF. The CDR3 coding sequence is TGTGCCAGCGCCCCCCCGCGGGGAGGTTACAATGAGCAGTTCTTC.

This rearrangement joins TRBV6-5 to TRBJ2-3, with 9 nucleotides matching TRBD1. Germline V gene lookup returns CDR1 MNHEY and CDR2 SVGAGI. The length of the CDR3 is 15 residues. V shed 6 bases, J shed 4 bases, and the junction held 8 bases outside the gene matches. The CDR3 protein is CASSRGQGTADTQYF. CDR3 nucleotides: TGTGCCAGCAGCCGAGGACAGGGGACTGCAGATACGCAGTATTTT.

The chain is built from TRBV5-4 and TRBJ2-7, with D possibly matching TRBD2 (5 bases). Trimming cost V 5 bases and J 2 bases, with 14 bases left between them. The CDR3 spans 14 residues. CDR1 and CDR2 (germline): SGHNT, YYREEE (reference sequence). The CDR3 nucleotides are TGTGCCAGCAGTCAATCGCAGAGGGCCTACGAGCAGTACTTC. It specifies CASSQSQRAYEQYF.

This sequence joins TRBV7-9 and TRBJ2-7; 7 nucleotides match TRBD1. Germline values: CDR1 SEHNR, CDR2 FQNEAQ (reference sequence). The J segment lost 5 bases and the V segment lost 4 bases, leaving 14 bases of the junction unmatched. This CDR3 spans 16 amino acids. The CDR3 reads CASSWRGTEFGNEQYF. CDR3 sequence (DNA): TGTGCCAGCAGCTGGCGAGGGACAGAGTTCGGGAACGAGCAGTACTTC.

Here the CDR3 reads CASSPLTNEKLFF. CDR3 DNA sequence: TGTGCCAGCAGCCCCTTAACTAATGAAAAACTGTTTTTT. V and J are TRBV28 and TRBJ1-4, with D unresolved. V was clipped by 6 bases and J by 1 base, with 6 bases between them. Germline V gene data show CDR1 as MDHEN and CDR2 as SYDVKM. The CDR3 is 13 amino acids.

The V call is TRBV5-8, the J call TRBJ2-5, with D perhaps matching TRBD1 (6 bases). V was shortened by 0 bases and J by 4 bases, with 10 bases between the two germline ends. The CDR3 loop spans 14 amino acids. Germline V gene data show CDR1 as SGHTS and CDR2 as YDEGEE. The CDR3 spells CASSLVGAGETQYF. The CDR3 coding sequence is TGTGCCAGCAGCTTGGTGGGGGCAGGAGAGACCCAGTACTTC.

The CDR3: CASSIRDRVGRDTEAFF. Here the CDR3 DNA reads TGCGCCAGCAGCATCCGGGACAGGGTAGGGCGGGACACTGAAGCTTTCTTT. This chain joins TRBV5-1 and TRBJ1-1; TRBD1 matches at 9 bases. Germline CDR1 reads SGHRS; CDR2 reads YFSETQ. Trimming took 4 bases from V and 3 from J; bases not matched to a gene: 13. The CDR3 totals 17 residues.

The V call is TRBV2, the J call TRBJ2-5, with 9 bases fitting TRBD1. The CDR3 totals 13 residues. Germline lookup yields CDR1 SNHLY and CDR2 FYNNEI. The J segment lost 5 bases and the V segment lost 5 bases, leaving 3 bases of the junction unmatched. The CDR3 is CASSTQGAETQYF. DNA of the CDR3: TGTGCCAGCAGTACACAGGGGGCCGAGACCCAGTACTTC.

The CDR3 region is CAWSVMGMSDQPQHF. CDR3 DNA: TGTGCCTGGAGTGTGATGGGTATGAGCGATCAGCCCCAGCATTTT. V usage is TRBV30 and J usage is TRBJ1-5; D not certain. CDR1 and CDR2 from the germline V gene are GTSNPN and SVGIG (reference sequence). V lost 0 bases and J 5 bases, leaving 14 bases between the germline ends. CDR3 length: 15 residues.

V is TRBV6-1 and J is TRBJ1-5, with a possible D match to TRBD1 (6 bases). Germline V lookup: CDR1 MNHNS, CDR2 SASEGT. Trimming stripped 7 bases from V and 6 bases from J, with 10 bases between. This CDR3 is 12 amino acids long. Written as DNA, the CDR3 is TGTGCCAGCACAAGGGGGGGTCAGCCCCAGCATTTT. Its protein product is CASTRGGQPQHF.

The gene calls are TRBV27 and TRBJ2-1, with TRBD2 matching over 8 bases. Per the germline V gene, CDR1 is MNHEY and CDR2 is SMNVEV (reference sequence). This CDR3 is built from 17 residues. J lost 1 base, V lost 2 bases, and 7 bases had no gene match. The CDR3 DNA follows: TGTGCCAGCAGTTTAATGGCGGGGGGCCTTTCCTACAATGAGCAGTTCTTC. The encoded protein is CASSLMAGGLSYNEQFF.

This clone was counted between two and nine times. The chain joins TRBV30 to TRBJ2-2, with a tentative D call TRBD1 (5 bases). The CDR3 contains 13 residues. V dropped 5 bases and J dropped 5 bases, with 12 bases sitting between them. The germline gives CDR1 GTSNPN, CDR2 SVGIG (reference sequence). CDR3 in DNA: TGTGCCTGGCAAAGGACAAGGACCGGGGAGCTGTTTTTT. As protein: CAWQRTRTGELFF.

The chain combines TRBV2 with TRBJ2-5; 8 nucleotides match TRBD2. This CDR3 is built from 14 residues. With 6 bases clipped from V and 2 bases from J, the junction kept 5 bases outside the gene matches. The germline V gene has CDR1 SNHLY and CDR2 FYNNEI. In nucleotides, the CDR3 is TGTGCCAGCAGCGCCGGGACTAGACAAGAGACCCAGTACTTC. It yields the protein CASSAGTRQETQYF.

V and J are TRBV4-3 and TRBJ2-7; 8 bases align to TRBD2. Per the germline V gene, CDR1 is LGHNA and CDR2 is YSLEER. Unmatched junction bases numbered 5, after V lost 0 bases and J lost 4 bases. The length of the CDR3 is 15 residues. The CDR3 here is CASSQDNGGAYEQYF. The CDR3 DNA reads TGCGCCAGCAGCCAAGATAACGGGGGGGCGTACGAGCAGTACTTC.

This clone was found a few times. The gene calls are TRBV5-8 and TRBJ1-2; 11 nucleotides agree with TRBD1. The ends lost 5 bases at V and 8 bases at J; junction bases unmatched: 14. The CDR3 has 16 amino acids. Germline V CDR1 and CDR2: SGHTS, YDEGEE. CDR3 protein: CASRLRTGGILGGYTF. CDR3 bases: TGTGCCAGCAGGCTCAGGACAGGGGGCATCCTGGGAGGCTACACCTTC.

The chain combines TRBV30 with TRBJ2-7; D unresolved. The CDR3 contains 14 residues. Germline V CDR1 and CDR2: GTSNPN, SVGIG (reference sequence). V shed 0 bases and J shed 1 base, with 10 bases lying between them. Written as DNA, the CDR3 is TGTGCCTGGAGTGTACCCCGCCGGTCCTACGAGCAGTACTTC. Translating gives CAWSVPRRSYEQYF. The full variable domain, completed using reference TRBV30 and TRBJ2-7, is SQTIHQWPATLVQPVGSPLSLECTVEGTSNPNLYWYRQAAGRGLQLLFYSVGIGQISSEVPQNLSASRPQDRQFILSSKKLLLSDSGFYLCAWSVPRRSYEQYFGPGTRLTVT.

The chain carries TRBV6-5 and TRBJ1-2; 7 nucleotides align to TRBD1. V dropped 5 bases and J dropped 6; count of bases not matched to a gene: 6. The length of the CDR3 is 13 residues. In germline, CDR1 is MNHEY, CDR2 SVGAGI. The CDR3 region is CASSPTGRNGYTF. CDR3 DNA: TGTGCCAGCAGTCCGACAGGGCGGAATGGCTACACCTTC.

The chain links TRBV27 to TRBJ2-1, with 10 nucleotides matching TRBD2. The CDR3 runs to 15 residues. Trimming removed 6 bases from V and 6 bases from J; junction bases left unmatched: 8. Germline CDR1 is MNHEY and CDR2 is SMNVEV (reference sequence). CDR3 nucleotides: TGTGCCAGCAGCTCACTAGCGGGGACTAGCAATGAGCAGTTCTTC. It yields the protein CASSSLAGTSNEQFF.

J is TRBJ1-5 and V is TRBV27; D might be TRBD1 (5 bases). The CDR3 runs to 13 residues. Germline CDR1 and CDR2: MNHEY and SMNVEV (reference sequence). Trimming took off 4 bases at V and 1 base at J, with 5 bases between the two ends. CDR3 bases: TGTGCCAGCAGTTACAGGAGCAATCAGCCCCAGCATTTT. It codes for CASSYRSNQPQHF.

This sequence joins TRBV9 and TRBJ2-5; D is possibly TRBD2 (5 bases). The CDR3 covers 14 residues. V dropped 2 bases and J dropped 5 bases, with 13 bases sitting between them. The germline V gene has CDR1 SGDLS and CDR2 YYNGEE. CDR3 residues: CASSVLAGGETQYF. The CDR3, as DNA: TGTGCCAGCAGCGTTTTAGCAGGAGGCGAGACCCAGTACTTC. Supplemented by reference TRBV9 and TRBJ2-5, the full variable domain reads DSGVTQTPKHLITATGQRVTLRCSPRSGDLSVYWYQQSLDQGLQFLIQYYNGEERAKGNILERFSAQQFPDLHSELNLSSLELGDSALYFCASSVLAGGETQYFGPGTRLLVL.

V gene TRBV2 combines with J gene TRBJ1-4; D gene ambiguous. The V end lost 4 bases, the J end lost 2 bases, and 8 bases lay between the germline ends. Germline V CDR1 and CDR2: SNHLY, FYNNEI. The CDR3 spans 14 residues. CDR3 amino acids: CASSVIATNEKLFF. CDR3 sequence (DNA): TGTGCCAGCAGTGTAATAGCTACTAATGAAAAACTGTTTTTT.

Here the CDR3 DNA reads TGTGCCAGCTCATTTAGCGGGGGCGAAGGAAACACCATATATTTT. Its protein product is CASSFSGGEGNTIYF. The chain is built from TRBV18 and TRBJ1-3; tentatively, D is TRBD1 (6 bases). The germline CDR1 and CDR2 sequences are KGHSH and LQKENI. The V end lost 5 bases, the J end lost 4 bases, and 15 bases lay between the germline ends. This CDR3 has 15 amino acids.

The CDR3 DNA reads TGCAGCGTTGACCAAAACTATGGCTACACCTTC. Translation gives CSVDQNYGYTF. The chain recombines TRBV29-1 with TRBJ1-2; D not certain. Trimming left V 3 bases short and J 2 bases short, with 4 bases between. This CDR3 has 11 residues. Germline V gene lookup returns CDR1 SQVTM and CDR2 ANQGSEA.

This chain uses TRBV7-6 with TRBJ2-7; TRBD2 matches 12 bases. Germline V gene lookup returns CDR1 SGHVS and CDR2 FNYEAQ. This CDR3 is 15 amino acids long. V shed 5 bases and J 4 bases; nucleotides not matched to a gene: 6. CDR3 sequence (DNA): TGTGCCAGCAGCCCTAGCGGGAGGGCTGTGTACGAGCAGTACTTC. Protein: CASSPSGRAVYEQYF.

The chain carries TRBV5-1 and TRBJ1-2; 12 nucleotides agree with TRBD1. Germline values: CDR1 SGHRS, CDR2 YFSETQ. V shed 4 bases and J 5 bases; nucleotides not matched to a gene: 6. The CDR3 totals 15 residues. The DNA of the CDR3 is TGCGCCAGCAGCCCGCGGGGACAGGGGGCTTATGGCTACACCTTC. Translating gives CASSPRGQGAYGYTF.

This clone appeared a single time. The chain employs TRBV5-1 and TRBJ2-1, with no clear D. Trimming pared 0 bases from V and 6 bases from J, leaving 7 bases between. Germline CDR1 is SGHRS and CDR2 is YFSETQ. This CDR3 comprises 13 residues. CDR3: CASSLVARNEQFF. In DNA form, the CDR3 reads TGCGCCAGCAGCTTGGTCGCGCGCAATGAGCAGTTCTTC.

The rearrangement uses TRBV5-1 and TRBJ2-7; 8 nucleotides agree with TRBD1. The trim removed 5 bases at V and 6 bases at J, leaving 16 bases unmatched. Germline V gene sequence: CDR1 SGHRS, CDR2 YFSETQ. The CDR3 runs to 16 residues. CDR3 bases: TGCGCCAGCAGTGGGGGGCCGGGACAGGAAACGATCGAGCAGTACTTC. Protein product: CASSGGPGQETIEQYF.